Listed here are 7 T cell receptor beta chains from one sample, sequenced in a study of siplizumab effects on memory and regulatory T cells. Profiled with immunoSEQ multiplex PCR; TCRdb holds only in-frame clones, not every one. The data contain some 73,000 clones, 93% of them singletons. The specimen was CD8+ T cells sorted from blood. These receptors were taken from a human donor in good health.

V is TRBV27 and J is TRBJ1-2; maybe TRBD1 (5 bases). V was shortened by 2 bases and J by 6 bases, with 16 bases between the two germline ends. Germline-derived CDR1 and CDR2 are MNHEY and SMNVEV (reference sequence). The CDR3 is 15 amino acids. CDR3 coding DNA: TGTGCCAGCAGTTTAAGTGGCGAGGGACTCCATGGCTACACCTTC. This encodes CASSLSGEGLHGYTF.

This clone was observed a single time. The CDR3 here is CASSYLSTDTQYF. The CDR3 DNA reads TGTGCCAGCAGTTACCTAAGCACAGATACGCAGTATTTT. The chain uses TRBV6-6 and TRBJ2-3; D call uncertain. This CDR3 is built from 13 residues. V was pared by 2 bases and J by 0 bases, with 3 bases between. Germline loops: CDR1 MNHNY, CDR2 SVGAGI (reference sequence).

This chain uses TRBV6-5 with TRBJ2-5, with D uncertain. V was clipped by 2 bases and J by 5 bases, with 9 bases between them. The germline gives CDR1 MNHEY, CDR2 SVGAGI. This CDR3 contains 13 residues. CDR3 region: CASSYVVGETQYF. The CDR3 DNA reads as TGTGCCAGCAGTTACGTAGTGGGGGAGACCCAGTACTTC.

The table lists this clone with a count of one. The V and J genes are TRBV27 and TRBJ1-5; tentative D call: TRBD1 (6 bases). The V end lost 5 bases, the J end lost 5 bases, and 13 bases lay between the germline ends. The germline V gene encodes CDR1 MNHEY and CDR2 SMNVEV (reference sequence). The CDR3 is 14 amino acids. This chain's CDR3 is CASSHQGPHQPQHF. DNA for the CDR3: TGTGCCAGCAGTCACCAGGGGCCACATCAGCCCCAGCATTTT.

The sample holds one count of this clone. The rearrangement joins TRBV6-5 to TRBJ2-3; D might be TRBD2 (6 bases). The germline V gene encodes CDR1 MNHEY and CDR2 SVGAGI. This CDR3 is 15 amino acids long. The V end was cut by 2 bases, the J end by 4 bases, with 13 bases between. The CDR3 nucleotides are TGTGCCAGCAGTTACACGGCGGGGACCTCAGATACGCAGTATTTT. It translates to CASSYTAGTSDTQYF.

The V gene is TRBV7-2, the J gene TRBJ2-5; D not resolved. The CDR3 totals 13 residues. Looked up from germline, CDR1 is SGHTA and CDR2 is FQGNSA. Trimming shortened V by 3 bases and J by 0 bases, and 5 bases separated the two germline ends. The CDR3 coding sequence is TGTGCCAGCAGCTTTAGGTACCAAGAGACCCAGTACTTC. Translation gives CASSFRYQETQYF.

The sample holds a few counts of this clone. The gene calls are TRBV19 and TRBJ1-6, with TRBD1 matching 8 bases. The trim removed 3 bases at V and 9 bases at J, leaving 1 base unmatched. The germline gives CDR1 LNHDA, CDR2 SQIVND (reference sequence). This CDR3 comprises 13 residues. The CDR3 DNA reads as TGTGCCAGTAGTATCACAGGGGGTTCACCCCTCCACTTT. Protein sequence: CASSITGGSPLHF.